A selection of T cell receptor beta chains follows, all from one sample in a study of blood T cell repertoires in COVID-19. Only in-frame clones appear in the TCRdb table, and some are missing; sequencing was by immunoSEQ multiplex PCR. The sample includes under 100,000 clones, approximately 80% seen only once; the top ten take under 3.5%. Sequencing was done on a sample of peripheral blood. All receptors come from a middle-aged man with acute or convalescent COVID-19. Both conserved end residues are part of each CDR3. The order of the fields is J gene, clone size, D gene, V gene, CDR3 protein, CDR3 DNA. A D gene is named only where the DNA matches it firmly. For some rows the clone size is stated as once, few or many, or as a class when expanded; others skip it.

TRBJ2-1,NA,NA,TRBV28,CASRPQRSYNEQFF,TGTGCCAGCAGACCCCAGAGGTCCTACAATGAGCAGTTCTTC
TRBJ1-3,NA,NA,TRBV7-6,CASSLAGSSGNTIYF,TGTGCCAGCAGCTTAGCGGGGAGCTCTGGAAACACCATATATTTT
TRBJ2-1,NA,TRBD2,TRBV10-2,CASVKTSGAYNEQFF,TGCGCCAGCGTTAAGACTAGCGGGGCCTACAATGAGCAGTTCTTC
TRBJ1-5,NA,NA,TRBV7-8,CASSLGPSGGIQPQHF,TGTGCCAGCAGCTTAGGGCCGAGCGGGGGAATTCAGCCCCAGCATTTT
TRBJ1-1,NA,TRBD1,TRBV12-3/TRBV12-4,CASTLDRETEAFF,TGTGCCAGCACCCTTGACAGGGAGACTGAAGCTTTCTTT
TRBJ2-1,NA,NA,TRBV7-8,CASSLEGWEQFF,TGTGCCAGCAGCTTAGAGGGGTGGGAGCAGTTCTTC
TRBJ2-7,few,TRBD1,TRBV6-2/TRBV6-3,CASSYPPGQGAGEQYF,TGTGCCAGCAGTTACCCGCCGGGACAGGGGGCAGGGGAGCAGTACTTC
TRBJ2-3,NA,NA,TRBV28,CASTLPQRTDTQYF,TGTGCCAGCACCCTTCCCCAGAGGACAGATACGCAGTATTTT
TRBJ1-3,once,NA,TRBV6-5,CASSYDTVNSGNTIYF,TGTGCCAGCAGTTATGACACGGTAAACTCTGGAAACACCATATATTTT
TRBJ2-1,NA,TRBD2,TRBV4-3,CASSQATGLAGSEQFF,TGCGCCAGCAGCCAAGCGACGGGACTAGCTGGTAGTGAGCAGTTCTTC
TRBJ2-5,NA,NA,TRBV3-1/TRBV3-2,CASSQPPSETQYF,TGTGCCAGCAGCCAACCCCCCTCGGAGACCCAGTACTTC
TRBJ2-5,NA,NA,TRBV3-1/TRBV3-2,CASSLRAQETQYF,TGTGCCAGCAGCCTCAGGGCACAAGAGACCCAGTACTTC
TRBJ1-5,NA,NA,TRBV6-1,CASSEALAGLNQPQHF,TGTGCCAGCAGTGAAGCGTTGGCGGGGCTGAATCAGCCCCAGCATTTT
TRBJ1-2,NA,NA,TRBV3-1/TRBV3-2,CASSPRDKTNYGYTF,TGTGCCAGCAGCCCCCGGGACAAGACTAACTATGGCTACACCTTC
TRBJ2-2,few,TRBD1,TRBV5-1,CASSQGTGGAGGELFF,TGCGCCAGCAGCCAAGGGACAGGGGGCGCCGGCGGGGAGCTGTTTTTT
TRBJ2-1,NA,NA,TRBV6-2/TRBV6-3,CASSFPGTLYNEQFF,TGTGCCAGCAGTTTCCCCGGGACACTTTACAATGAGCAGTTCTTC
TRBJ2-1,once,TRBD2,TRBV7-2,CASSLQLAGGPLSYNEQFF,TGTGCCAGCAGCTTACAACTAGCGGGAGGACCACTCTCCTACAATGAGCAGTTCTTC
TRBJ2-7,NA,NA,TRBV3-1/TRBV3-2,CASSQLSGFPSSEQYF,TGTGCCAGCAGCCAACTATCCGGGTTTCCTTCCTCCGAGCAGTACTTC
TRBJ2-5,NA,NA,TRBV30,CAWSRRPDQETQYF,TGTGCCTGGAGCCGGCGGCCCGACCAAGAGACCCAGTACTTC
TRBJ1-2,NA,TRBD1,TRBV30,CASTGGGGYTF,TGTGCCTCTACAGGGGGCGGTGGCTACACCTTC
TRBJ1-4,NA,TRBD1,TRBV6-2/TRBV6-3,CASSPGQINEKLFF,TGTGCCAGCAGCCCGGGACAGATTAATGAAAAACTGTTTTTT
TRBJ2-2,NA,NA,TRBV19,CASSISIIPPGTGELFF,TGTGCCAGTAGTATTTCTATTATCCCCCCAGGGACCGGGGAGCTGTTTTTT
TRBJ1-2,NA,NA,TRBV12-3/TRBV12-4,CASSPSRQGGYTF,TGTGCCAGTAGCCCATCCCGCCAGGGCGGCTACACCTTC
TRBJ1-1,NA,NA,TRBV3-1/TRBV3-2,CASSQQSVITEAFF,TGTGCCAGCAGCCAACAGAGCGTTATCACTGAAGCTTTCTTT
TRBJ2-3,NA,TRBD1,TRBV19,CASISDSRQGGTDTQYF,TGTGCCAGTATCTCTGATTCCCGACAGGGCGGGACAGATACGCAGTATTTT
TRBJ2-2,NA,NA,TRBV19,CASSIGGTGELFF,TGTGCCAGTAGTATAGGAGGCACCGGGGAGCTGTTTTTT
TRBJ1-5,NA,NA,TRBV18,CASSPGRDQPQHF,TGTGCCAGCTCCCCGGGAAGGGATCAGCCCCAGCATTTT
TRBJ1-2,NA,TRBD1,TRBV6-6,CASTRPGTGDYGYTF,TGTGCCAGCACTCGACCCGGGACAGGGGACTATGGCTACACCTTC
TRBJ1-1,once,NA,TRBV6-5,CASSLGRNTEAFF,TGTGCCAGCAGTCTGGGGCGGAACACTGAAGCTTTCTTT
TRBJ1-5,few,NA,TRBV9,CASSVTANQPQHF,TGTGCCAGCAGCGTGACAGCTAATCAGCCCCAGCATTTT
TRBJ2-3,NA,NA,TRBV6-4,CASSDRAGGTDTQYF,TGTGCCAGCAGTGACCGTGCAGGGGGCACAGATACGCAGTATTTT
TRBJ1-1,NA,NA,TRBV30,CAWGRMNTEAFF,TGTGCCTGGGGGAGGATGAACACTGAAGCTTTCTTT
TRBJ2-2,NA,NA,TRBV11-2,CASSPQAGELFF,TGTGCCAGCAGTCCCCAGGCAGGGGAGCTGTTTTTT
TRBJ2-3,NA,NA,TRBV4-3,CASSQGRGLTDTQYF,TGCGCCAGCAGCCAAGGAAGGGGCCTCACAGATACGCAGTATTTT
TRBJ1-5,NA,NA,TRBV10-2,CASSDTQASNQPQHF,TGCGCCAGCAGTGACACCCAGGCTAGCAATCAGCCCCAGCATTTT
TRBJ1-5,once,TRBD1,TRBV4-3,CASSLTGGSQPQHF,TGCGCCAGCAGCCTAACAGGGGGAAGTCAGCCCCAGCATTTT
TRBJ1-1,NA,TRBD1,TRBV6-6,CASSYPRTGGGTEAFF,TGTGCCAGCAGTTACCCCCGGACAGGGGGCGGCACTGAAGCTTTCTTT
TRBJ1-1,NA,NA,TRBV19,CASTRTGNTEAFF,TGTGCCAGTACCCGCACAGGGAACACTGAAGCTTTCTTT
TRBJ1-5,NA,NA,TRBV9,CASSVGQDSNQPQHF,TGTGCCAGCAGCGTAGGGCAGGATAGCAATCAGCCCCAGCATTTT
TRBJ1-2,NA,NA,TRBV6-2/TRBV6-3,CASSQPRGGGGYTF,TGTGCCAGCAGTCAACCCCGGGGGGGCGGCGGCTACACCTTC
TRBJ1-2,once,NA,TRBV4-3,CASSQFSPGARNYGYTF,TGCGCCAGCAGCCAATTTTCCCCTGGGGCCCGAAACTATGGCTACACCTTC
TRBJ1-2,once,NA,TRBV19,CASSRAGLSYGYTF,TGTGCCAGTAGTAGGGCAGGGTTATCCTATGGCTACACCTTC
TRBJ1-5,NA,NA,TRBV5-4,CASTLGRGNQPQHF,TGTGCCAGCACCCTTGGCCGGGGGAATCAGCCCCAGCATTTT
TRBJ1-1,once,NA,TRBV5-1,CASSPLGRGNTEAFF,TGCGCCAGCTCTCCATTAGGAAGGGGGAACACTGAAGCTTTCTTT
TRBJ2-1,once,TRBD2,TRBV6-6,CASSSGNSYNEQFF,TGTGCCAGCAGTAGCGGGAACTCCTACAATGAGCAGTTCTTC
TRBJ2-7,NA,NA,TRBV7-3,CASSLRPAGYYEQYF,TGTGCCAGCAGCTTACGCCCGGCAGGGTACTACGAGCAGTACTTC
TRBJ2-6,NA,NA,TRBV4-2,CASSQTGSGANVLTF,TGTGCCAGCAGCCAAACAGGATCTGGGGCCAACGTCCTGACTTTC
TRBJ2-7,NA,NA,TRBV3-1/TRBV3-2,CASSPRDKPYEQYF,TGTGCCAGCAGCCCCCGGGACAAACCCTACGAGCAGTACTTC
TRBJ1-1,NA,NA,TRBV27,CASSIDWRDTEAFF,TGTGCCAGCAGTATCGACTGGAGGGACACTGAAGCTTTCTTT
TRBJ1-2,NA,NA,TRBV19,CASSIGQYYGYTF,TGTGCCAGTAGTATTGGACAGTATTATGGCTACACCTTC
TRBJ1-2,NA,TRBD1,TRBV30,CAWSVDSRGGGHGYTF,TGTGCCTGGAGTGTAGATAGTAGAGGGGGCGGGCATGGCTACACCTTC
TRBJ2-1,NA,TRBD2,TRBV5-4,CARGLAGGNEQFF,TGTGCCAGGGGGCTAGCGGGGGGAAATGAGCAGTTCTTC
TRBJ2-2,NA,NA,TRBV2,CASTRGKGGTGELFF,TGTGCCAGCACCCGGGGCAAAGGGGGCACCGGGGAGCTGTTTTTT
TRBJ2-2,NA,TRBD2,TRBV27,CASSFLGLAGIAGELFF,TGTGCCAGCAGTTTTTTGGGGCTAGCGGGAATCGCCGGGGAGCTGTTTTTT
TRBJ2-7,NA,TRBD2,TRBV6-2/TRBV6-3,CASSGPTTSGSSLREQYF,TGTGCCAGCAGTGGACCTACGACTAGCGGGAGCAGCCTACGCGAGCAGTACTTC
TRBJ2-1,NA,NA,TRBV7-9,CASSSGISTYNEQFF,TGTGCCAGCAGCTCCGGGATTAGTACCTACAATGAGCAGTTCTTC
TRBJ1-6,NA,NA,TRBV6-1,CASSEQGVESPLHF,TGTGCCAGCAGTGAACAAGGGGTGGAATCACCCCTCCACTTT
TRBJ2-1,NA,TRBD2,TRBV5-4,CASSLGGLAGNNEQFF,TGTGCCAGCAGCTTAGGTGGGCTAGCGGGCAACAATGAGCAGTTCTTC
TRBJ1-2,NA,NA,TRBV10-3,CAISVDRGGYTF,TGTGCCATCAGTGTGGATAGGGGAGGCTACACCTTC
TRBJ2-7,NA,TRBD2,TRBV19,CASREAGGRVSEQYF,TGTGCCAGTAGGGAAGCGGGGGGCCGGGTCTCCGAGCAGTACTTC